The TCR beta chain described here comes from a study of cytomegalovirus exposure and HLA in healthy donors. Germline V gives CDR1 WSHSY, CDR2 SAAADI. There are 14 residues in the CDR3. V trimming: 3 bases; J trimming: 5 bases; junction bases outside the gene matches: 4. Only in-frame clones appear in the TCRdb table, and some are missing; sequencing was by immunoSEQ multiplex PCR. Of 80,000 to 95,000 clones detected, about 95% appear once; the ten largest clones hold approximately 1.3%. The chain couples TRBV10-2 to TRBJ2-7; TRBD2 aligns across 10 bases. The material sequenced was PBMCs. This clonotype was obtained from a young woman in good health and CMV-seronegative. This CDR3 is CASSELAGSHEQYF. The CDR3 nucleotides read TGCGCCAGCAGTGAACTAGCGGGATCCCACGAGCAGTACTTC.